This is a list of T cell receptor beta chains from one sample in a study of blood T cell repertoires in COVID-19. Only in-frame clones appear in the TCRdb table, and some are missing; sequencing was by immunoSEQ multiplex PCR. The sample has some 90,000 clones; about nine tenths are singletons. The sample taken for sequencing was peripheral blood. All receptors derive from a man aged 50 to 60 with acute or convalescent COVID-19. Each CDR3 is given with its conserved first and last residue. The D gene is left open where the match is weak. Some rows have no size entry. The others give once, few or many, or a class for an expanded clone.

v_call	d_call	cdr3_length	clone_size	j_call	cdr3_aa	cdr3_nt
TRBV6-6	NA	16	NA	TRBJ2-2	CASSRAGLSGTGELFF	TGTGCCAGCAGTCGAGCAGGGCTCTCAGGGACCGGGGAGCTGTTTTTT
TRBV7-2	NA	14	NA	TRBJ1-3	CASSPGEGGNTIYF	TGTGCCAGCAGCCCCGGGGAGGGAGGAAACACCATATATTTT
TRBV5-5	NA	12	once	TRBJ2-2	CASSLGGGELFF	TGTGCCAGCAGCCTCGGGGGCGGGGAGCTGTTTTTT
TRBV30	TRBD1	15	few	TRBJ1-1	CAWSAGTGRGTEAFF	TGTGCCTGGAGTGCTGGGACAGGTCGGGGCACTGAAGCTTTCTTT
TRBV6-5	NA	12	NA	TRBJ1-2	CASYTGLDGYTF	TGTGCCAGCTACACAGGGCTGGATGGCTACACCTTC
TRBV3-1/TRBV3-2	NA	13	NA	TRBJ1-1	CASSTQGNTEAFF	TGTGCCAGCAGCACACAGGGGAACACTGAAGCTTTCTTT
TRBV21-1	NA	14	NA	TRBJ2-1	CASSSRVGENEQFF	TGTGCCAGCAGTTCAAGGGTTGGGGAGAATGAGCAGTTCTTC
TRBV9	TRBD2	17	NA	TRBJ2-5	CASSVATASGAQETQYF	TGTGCCAGCAGCGTAGCTACGGCTAGCGGGGCCCAAGAGACCCAGTACTTC
TRBV10-3	TRBD2	12	NA	TRBJ2-1	CASGGAYNEQFF	TGTGCCAGCGGGGGGGCATACAATGAGCAGTTCTTC
TRBV7-2	TRBD1	13	NA	TRBJ1-2	CASSLDRGHGYTF	TGTGCCAGCAGCTTAGACAGGGGGCATGGCTACACCTTC
TRBV6-2/TRBV6-3	NA	13	NA	TRBJ2-7	CASSINSGSEQYF	TGTGCCAGCAGTATAAACTCAGGGTCCGAGCAGTACTTC
TRBV11-2	TRBD2	18	NA	TRBJ2-7	CASSLEVGWASGSYEQYF	TGTGCCAGCAGCTTAGAAGTGGGATGGGCTAGCGGTTCCTACGAGCAGTACTTC
TRBV6-5	TRBD1	15	NA	TRBJ1-4	CASIGWTGGNEKLFF	TGTGCCAGCATTGGATGGACAGGGGGTAATGAAAAACTGTTTTTT
TRBV6-5	NA	14	NA	TRBJ1-1	CASSYSSGYTEAFF	TGTGCCAGCAGTTACTCGAGCGGGTACACTGAAGCTTTCTTT
TRBV14	NA	14	NA	TRBJ1-1	CASSQEEISTEAFF	TGTGCCAGCAGCCAAGAAGAGATAAGCACTGAAGCTTTCTTT
TRBV6-5	NA	13	NA	TRBJ1-1	CASTRERWTEAFF	TGTGCCAGCACTCGGGAGCGTTGGACTGAAGCTTTCTTT
TRBV24-1	NA	14	NA	TRBJ2-1	CATSVGTNSNEQFF	TGTGCCACCAGTGTAGGGACAAATAGCAATGAGCAGTTCTTC
TRBV11-1	NA	12	NA	TRBJ1-2	CASSLSGDGYTF	TGTGCCAGCAGCTTATCGGGGGATGGCTACACCTTC
TRBV5-6	TRBD1	16	NA	TRBJ1-3	CASSTTGSSSGNTIYF	TGTGCCAGCAGCACGACAGGGAGCAGCTCTGGAAACACCATATATTTT
TRBV2	TRBD1	14	NA	TRBJ1-2	CASSWAGTGDGYTF	TGTGCCAGCTCCTGGGCCGGGACAGGGGACGGCTACACCTTC
TRBV7-9	NA	12	NA	TRBJ1-1	CASSLEARGAFF	TGTGCCAGCAGCTTAGAGGCCAGGGGTGCTTTCTTT
TRBV28	TRBD1	15	NA	TRBJ1-2	CASQEAGQGLGGYTF	TGTGCCAGCCAGGAGGCGGGACAGGGGTTGGGTGGCTACACCTTC
TRBV12-3/TRBV12-4	NA	13	NA	TRBJ1-2	CASSLGQNYGYTF	TGTGCCAGCAGTTTAGGGCAGAACTATGGCTACACCTTC
TRBV11-3	NA	14	NA	TRBJ2-7	CASSKGRGAYEQYF	TGTGCCAGCAGCAAAGGACGGGGAGCCTACGAGCAGTACTTC
TRBV6-5	NA	14	once	TRBJ1-1	CASHWAYQNTEAFF	TGTGCCAGCCACTGGGCCTATCAGAACACTGAAGCTTTCTTT
TRBV27	TRBD1	15	NA	TRBJ1-1	CASSSPGQGNTEAFF	TGTGCCAGCAGTTCGCCGGGACAGGGGAACACTGAAGCTTTCTTT
TRBV29-1	TRBD2	14	NA	TRBJ2-2	CSSRGAGVTGELFF	TGCTCTTCTCGTGGAGCGGGGGTCACCGGGGAGCTGTTTTTT
TRBV6-5	NA	12	NA	TRBJ1-1	CASLPLRDKAFF	TGTGCCAGCTTACCGTTACGGGACAAAGCTTTCTTT
TRBV7-6	NA	15	NA	TRBJ1-6	CASSSTTGRHSPLHF	TGTGCCAGCAGCTCGACGACAGGCCGACATTCACCCCTCCACTTT
TRBV2	NA	13	NA	TRBJ1-2	CASSEWRGEGYTF	TGTGCCAGCAGTGAATGGAGGGGTGAGGGCTACACCTTC
TRBV18	TRBD1	14	NA	TRBJ1-6	CASSRDRVNSPLHF	TGTGCCAGCTCACGGGACAGGGTTAATTCACCCCTCCACTTT
TRBV2	NA	14	NA	TRBJ1-2	CASSEDRKIYGYTF	TGTGCCAGCAGTGAAGACAGAAAGATCTATGGCTACACCTTC
TRBV19	NA	17	NA	TRBJ2-3	CASSIDRETTSTDTQYF	TGTGCCAGTAGTATAGATCGGGAAACCACTAGCACAGATACGCAGTATTTT
TRBV2	TRBD2	16	once	TRBJ2-7	CASRGSWGGNPYEQYF	TGTGCCAGCAGGGGTAGTTGGGGGGGAAACCCCTACGAGCAGTACTTC
TRBV9	TRBD1	15	NA	TRBJ1-2	CASSLPGQGQYGYTF	TGTGCCAGCAGCCTACCCGGACAGGGGCAATACGGCTACACCTTC
TRBV10-2	TRBD2	15	NA	TRBJ2-5	CASSEALAAQETQYF	TGCGCCAGCAGTGAGGCACTAGCGGCGCAAGAGACCCAGTACTTC
TRBV5-4	NA	14	NA	TRBJ1-1	CASRSDSMNTEAFF	TGTGCCAGCAGATCCGACAGCATGAACACTGAAGCTTTCTTT
TRBV9	NA	14	NA	TRBJ2-5	CASSVGPGQETQYF	TGTGCCAGCAGCGTAGGTCCGGGTCAAGAGACCCAGTACTTC
TRBV13	NA	15	NA	TRBJ1-2	CASSPRHNRDYGYTF	TGTGCCAGCAGCCCCAGACATAACCGGGATTATGGCTACACCTTC
TRBV2	TRBD1	15	once	TRBJ1-3	CASSVRTGPGNTIYF	TGTGCCAGCAGTGTCAGGACAGGGCCTGGAAACACCATATATTTT
TRBV7-2	TRBD1	14	NA	TRBJ1-3	CASRQDRAGNTIYF	TGTGCCAGCAGACAAGACAGGGCTGGAAACACCATATATTTT
TRBV15	TRBD1	16	once	TRBJ2-3	CATSSGQGGPTDTQYF	TGTGCCACCAGCTCCGGACAGGGGGGTCCCACAGATACGCAGTATTTT
TRBV11-3	NA	15	NA	TRBJ2-2	CASSLTGQGRGGLFF	TGTGCCAGCAGCCTAACGGGGCAGGGGAGAGGTGGGCTGTTTTTT
TRBV3-1/TRBV3-2	NA	13	NA	TRBJ1-1	CASSNEGITEAFF	TGTGCCAGCAGCAATGAGGGAATAACTGAAGCTTTCTTT
TRBV4-2	TRBD2	16	NA	TRBJ2-1	CASSQDRRGGPNEQFF	TGTGCCAGCAGCCAAGATCGGCGGGGGGGCCCGAATGAGCAGTTCTTC
TRBV20-1	TRBD1	13	NA	TRBJ1-6	CSASSNRGSPLHF	TGCAGTGCTAGTTCTAACAGGGGTTCACCCCTCCACTTT
TRBV9	TRBD2	15	NA	TRBJ2-1	CASSQTSGGNVEQFF	TGTGCCAGCAGCCAAACTAGCGGGGGTAACGTTGAGCAGTTCTTC
TRBV19	NA	15	once	TRBJ1-2	CASSTTTTSSSSATF	TGTGCCAGTAGTACGACGACAACCAGCTCCAGTTCTGCCACCTTC
TRBV15	TRBD1	14	NA	TRBJ1-2	CATSGDRVDYGYTF	TGTGCCACCAGCGGGGACAGGGTGGACTATGGCTACACCTTC
TRBV5-4	NA	14	NA	TRBJ2-5	CASSSRRRIQTQYF	TGTGCCAGCAGTAGCCGCCGGAGAATACAGACCCAGTACTTC